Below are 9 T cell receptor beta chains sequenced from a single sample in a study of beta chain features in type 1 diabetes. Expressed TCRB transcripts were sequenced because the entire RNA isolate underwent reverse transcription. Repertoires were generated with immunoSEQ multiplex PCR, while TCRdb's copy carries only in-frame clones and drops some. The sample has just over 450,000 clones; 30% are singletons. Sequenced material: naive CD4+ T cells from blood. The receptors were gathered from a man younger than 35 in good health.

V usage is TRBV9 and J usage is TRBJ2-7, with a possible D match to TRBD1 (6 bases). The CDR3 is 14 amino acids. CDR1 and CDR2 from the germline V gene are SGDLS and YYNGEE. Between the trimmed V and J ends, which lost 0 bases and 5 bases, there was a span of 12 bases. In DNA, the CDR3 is TGTGCCAGCAGCGTAGCCGGCAGGGGAAACGAGCAGTACTTC. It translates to CASSVAGRGNEQYF.

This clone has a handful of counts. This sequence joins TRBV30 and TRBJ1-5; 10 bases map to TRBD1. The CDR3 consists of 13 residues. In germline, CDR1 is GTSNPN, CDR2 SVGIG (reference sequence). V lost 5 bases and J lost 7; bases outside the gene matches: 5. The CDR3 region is CAWDRGRGQPQHF. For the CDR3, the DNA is TGTGCCTGGGACAGGGGGCGCGGGCAGCCCCAGCATTTT. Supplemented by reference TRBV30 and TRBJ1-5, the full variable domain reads SQTIHQWPATLVQPVGSPLSLECTVEGTSNPNLYWYRQAAGRGLQLLFYSVGIGQISSEVPQNLSASRPQDRQFILSSKKLLLSDSGFYLCAWDRGRGQPQHFGDGTRLSIL.

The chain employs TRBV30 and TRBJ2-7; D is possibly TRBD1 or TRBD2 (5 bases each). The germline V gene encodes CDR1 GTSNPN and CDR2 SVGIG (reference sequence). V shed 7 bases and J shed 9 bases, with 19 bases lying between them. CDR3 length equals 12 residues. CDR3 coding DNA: TGTGCCTCGTCCGGGACCCTAAGTGGGCAGTACTTC. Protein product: CASSGTLSGQYF.

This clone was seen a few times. CDR3 nucleotide sequence: TGTGCCAGCAGTGAGAGTTCAGCAACCAATACGCAGTATTTT. It encodes CASSESSATNTQYF. The gene calls are TRBV2 and TRBJ2-3; D is undetermined. CDR3 length: 14 residues. The V end was cut by 3 bases, the J end by 7 bases, with 14 bases between. Germline V gene lookup returns CDR1 SNHLY and CDR2 FYNNEI.

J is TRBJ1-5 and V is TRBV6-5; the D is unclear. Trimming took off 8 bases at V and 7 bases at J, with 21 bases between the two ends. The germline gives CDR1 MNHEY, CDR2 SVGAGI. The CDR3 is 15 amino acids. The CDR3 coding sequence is TGTGCCAGCCGTTCCGGCGTCGCCAGCGGGCAGCCCCAGCATTTT. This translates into CASRSGVASGQPQHF.

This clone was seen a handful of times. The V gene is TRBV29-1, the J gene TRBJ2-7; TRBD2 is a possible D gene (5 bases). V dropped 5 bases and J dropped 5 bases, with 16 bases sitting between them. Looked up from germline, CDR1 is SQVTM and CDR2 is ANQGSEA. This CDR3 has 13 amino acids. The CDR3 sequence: CSVFRGLEDEQYF. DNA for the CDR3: TGCAGCGTTTTCAGAGGGCTGGAGGACGAGCAGTACTTC.

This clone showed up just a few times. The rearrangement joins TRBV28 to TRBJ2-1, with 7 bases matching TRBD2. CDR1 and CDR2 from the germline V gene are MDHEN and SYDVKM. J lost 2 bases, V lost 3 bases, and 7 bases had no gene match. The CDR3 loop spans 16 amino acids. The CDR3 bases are TGTGCCAGCAGTTTGGTGGGAGGGCCCACCTACAATGAGCAGTTCTTC. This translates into CASSLVGGPTYNEQFF.

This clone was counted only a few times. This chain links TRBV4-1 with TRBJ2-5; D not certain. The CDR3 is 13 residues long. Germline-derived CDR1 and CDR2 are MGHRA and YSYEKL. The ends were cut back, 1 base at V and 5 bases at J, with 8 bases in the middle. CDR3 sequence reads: CASSQGRSETQYF. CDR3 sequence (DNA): TGCGCCAGCAGCCAAGGTAGATCGGAGACCCAGTACTTC.

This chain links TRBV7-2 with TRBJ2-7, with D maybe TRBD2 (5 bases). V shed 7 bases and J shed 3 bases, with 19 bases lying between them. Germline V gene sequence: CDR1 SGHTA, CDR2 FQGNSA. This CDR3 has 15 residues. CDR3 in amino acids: CASNFIGNLLYEQYF. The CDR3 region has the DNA TGTGCCAGCAACTTCATCGGGAACCTGCTCTACGAGCAGTACTTC.